This T cell receptor (beta chain) was found in a study of cytomegalovirus exposure and HLA in healthy donors. Comments on this clone: No antigen is known for it.

The V gene lost 1 base and the J gene lost 10 bases, with 8 bases spanning the gap. The germline CDR1 and CDR2 sequences are DFQATT and SNEGSKA (reference sequence). This CDR3 is built from 11 residues. Study conclusions and caveats: Further analysis was carried out later, and it showed several of the most significant clusters appearing linked to common viral pathogens.

PCR was performed using 60 Vbeta and 13 Jbeta primers. The protocol was immunoSEQ multiplex PCR, while the TCRdb copy is restricted to in-frame clones and leaves out a portion. The table has 200,000 or so clones, just over 75% seen once. The sequencing input was PBMCs. The gene calls are TRBV20-1 and TRBJ2-1; D possibly corresponds to TRBD2 (5 bases). The source is a man aged 18 to 29 in good health and CMV-seronegative. The CDR3 bases are TGCAGTGCTAGAGCCGAGCGGGAGCAGTTCTTC. Translating gives CSARAEREQFF.